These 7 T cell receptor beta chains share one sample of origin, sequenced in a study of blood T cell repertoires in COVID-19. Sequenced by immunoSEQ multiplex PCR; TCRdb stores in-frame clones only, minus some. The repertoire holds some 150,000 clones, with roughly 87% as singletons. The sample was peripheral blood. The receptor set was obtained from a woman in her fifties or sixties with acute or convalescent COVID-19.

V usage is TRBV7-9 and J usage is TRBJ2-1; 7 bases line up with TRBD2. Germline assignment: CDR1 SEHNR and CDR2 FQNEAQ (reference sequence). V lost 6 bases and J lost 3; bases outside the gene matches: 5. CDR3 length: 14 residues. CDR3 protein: CASRDSGFYNEQFF. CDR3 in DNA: TGTGCCAGCAGAGATAGCGGGTTCTACAATGAGCAGTTCTTC.

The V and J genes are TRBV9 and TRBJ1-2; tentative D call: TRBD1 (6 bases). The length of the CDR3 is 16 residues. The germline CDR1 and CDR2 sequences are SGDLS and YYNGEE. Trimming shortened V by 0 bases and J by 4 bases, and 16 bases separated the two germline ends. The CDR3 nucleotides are TGTGCCAGCAGCGTAGTCCCACAGGGAATTCCCTATGGCTACACCTTC. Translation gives CASSVVPQGIPYGYTF.

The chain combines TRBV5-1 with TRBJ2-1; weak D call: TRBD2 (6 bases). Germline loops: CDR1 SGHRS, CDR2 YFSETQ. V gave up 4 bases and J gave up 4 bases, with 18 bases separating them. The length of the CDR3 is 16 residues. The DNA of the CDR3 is TGCGCCAGCAGCCTGATAAGGCTAGCGAGTTACAATGAGCAGTTCTTC. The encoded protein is CASSLIRLASYNEQFF.

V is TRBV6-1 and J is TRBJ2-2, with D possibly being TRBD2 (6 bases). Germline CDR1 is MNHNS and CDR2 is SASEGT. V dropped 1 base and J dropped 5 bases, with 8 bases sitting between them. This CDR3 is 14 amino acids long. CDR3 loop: CASSEDRGTGELFF. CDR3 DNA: TGTGCCAGCAGTGAAGATCGGGGGACCGGGGAGCTGTTTTTT.

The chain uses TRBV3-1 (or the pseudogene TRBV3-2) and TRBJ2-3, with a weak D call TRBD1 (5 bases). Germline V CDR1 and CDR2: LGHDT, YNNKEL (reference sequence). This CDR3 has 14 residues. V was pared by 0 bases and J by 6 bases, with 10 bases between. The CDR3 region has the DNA TGTGCCAGCAGCCAAGAAGGGGTCCGGGATACGCAGTATTTT. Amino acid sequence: CASSQEGVRDTQYF.

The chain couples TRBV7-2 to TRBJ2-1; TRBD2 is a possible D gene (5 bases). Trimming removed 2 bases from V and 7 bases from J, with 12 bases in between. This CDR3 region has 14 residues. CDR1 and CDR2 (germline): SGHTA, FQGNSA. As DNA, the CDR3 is TGTGCCAGCAGCTTACAAAGCGGTACTAATGAGCAGTTCTTC. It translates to CASSLQSGTNEQFF.

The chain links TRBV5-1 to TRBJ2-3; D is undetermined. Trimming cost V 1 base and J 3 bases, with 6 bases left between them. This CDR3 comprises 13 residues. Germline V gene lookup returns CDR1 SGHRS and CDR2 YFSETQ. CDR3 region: CASSLSFTDTQYF. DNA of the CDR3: TGCGCCAGCAGCTTGTCTTTTACAGATACGCAGTATTTT.